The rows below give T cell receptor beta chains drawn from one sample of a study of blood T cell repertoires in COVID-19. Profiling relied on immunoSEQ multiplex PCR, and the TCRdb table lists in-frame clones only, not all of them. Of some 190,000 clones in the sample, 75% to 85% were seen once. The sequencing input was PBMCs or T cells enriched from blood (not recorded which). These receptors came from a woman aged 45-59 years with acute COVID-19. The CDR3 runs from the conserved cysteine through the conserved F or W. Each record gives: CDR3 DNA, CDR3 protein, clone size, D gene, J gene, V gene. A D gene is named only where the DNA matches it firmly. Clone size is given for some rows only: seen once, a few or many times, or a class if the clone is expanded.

TGCGCCAGCAGCCGAGAAACCGGGGGGTACAATGAGCAGTTCTTC	CASSRETGGYNEQFF	few	TRBD2	TRBJ2-1	TRBV4-1
TGTGCCAGCAGTTACTCAGAGAGGCCTAGGACTGAAGCTTTCTTT	CASSYSERPRTEAFF	NA	NA	TRBJ1-1	TRBV6-5
TGTGCCAGCAGCGGACAGGGCTACATGAACACTGAAGCTTTCTTT	CASSGQGYMNTEAFF	NA	TRBD1	TRBJ1-1	TRBV6-6
TGTGCCACTACAGGGGACCATAATTCACCCCTCCACTTT	CATTGDHNSPLHF	NA	TRBD1	TRBJ1-6	TRBV28
TGCGCCAGCAGGAAGGGACAGGGGGGTTTAAGCTACACCTTC	CASRKGQGGLSYTF	NA	TRBD1	TRBJ1-2	TRBV10-1
TGTGCCTGGAGTGAGGGTAGCGGGGGTCAAGAGACCCAGTACTTC	CAWSEGSGGQETQYF	NA	TRBD2	TRBJ2-5	TRBV30
TGTGCCAGCAGTTTGACCGACAGTGTCAACACTGAAGCTTTCTTT	CASSLTDSVNTEAFF	NA	NA	TRBJ1-1	TRBV27
TGTGCCAGCAGCGTAGCTGGGGGGGCGGGGGAGACCCAGTACTTC	CASSVAGGAGETQYF	NA	NA	TRBJ2-5	TRBV9
TGTGCCAGTAGTCCGATGACAGGGATGAACACTGAAGCTTTCTTT	CASSPMTGMNTEAFF	NA	TRBD1	TRBJ1-1	TRBV19
TGTGCCAGCTCAGGGACAGTATATAATGAGCAGTTCTTC	CASSGTVYNEQFF	NA	TRBD1	TRBJ2-1	TRBV18
TGCGCCAGCAGCTTGGGCCAGCGGGGGGTCTCCTACAATGAGCAGTTCTTC	CASSLGQRGVSYNEQFF	NA	TRBD2	TRBJ2-1	TRBV5-1
TGTGCCAGCAGTTTAAGGGGTTACACTAGCACAGATACGCAGTATTTT	CASSLRGYTSTDTQYF	NA	NA	TRBJ2-3	TRBV28
TGTGCCAGCAGCTTACATCAGGGGGCGAAGGGCACTGAAGCTTTCTTT	CASSLHQGAKGTEAFF	few	TRBD1	TRBJ1-1	TRBV7-6
TGCAGCTTGGGGACAGCCTCCTACAATGAGCAGTTCTTC	CSLGTASYNEQFF	NA	TRBD1	TRBJ2-1	TRBV29-1
TGTGCCAGCAGGGCTTCCACTGAAGCTTTCTTT	CASRASTEAFF	once	NA	TRBJ1-1	TRBV6-5
TGTGCCAGCTCACCAGGGGCGGATGAAGCTTTCTTT	CASSPGADEAFF	NA	NA	TRBJ1-1	TRBV18
TGTGCCAGCAGCTTAGGGACAGGGGGATCGTGGGGCTACACCTTC	CASSLGTGGSWGYTF	NA	TRBD1	TRBJ1-2	TRBV13
TGTGCCAGCAGGAAGATACCGGGACAGGGTAACTATGGCTACACCTTC	CASRKIPGQGNYGYTF	NA	TRBD1	TRBJ1-2	TRBV28
TGTGCCAGCAGCTTGACCCCTACAGGGATGAACACTGAAGCTTTCTTT	CASSLTPTGMNTEAFF	NA	NA	TRBJ1-1	TRBV5-5
TGTGCCAGCAGCCAACACACAGGGGTCGGGGAAAAACTGTTTTTT	CASSQHTGVGEKLFF	NA	TRBD1	TRBJ1-4	TRBV14
TGCGCCAGCAGCTGGACCTCCGGGACAGGGGTTCCTCCCCGCAGCACAGATACGCAGTATTTT	CASSWTSGTGVPPRSTDTQYF	many	TRBD1	TRBJ2-3	TRBV5-1
TGTGCCAGCAGCACCCAATCGCCGGGACAGGGGTTGACAGATACGCAGTATTTT	CASSTQSPGQGLTDTQYF	NA	TRBD1	TRBJ2-3	TRBV11-2
TGTGCCAGCAGTTTAAGTTCTGGCGGGGTATACAATGAGCAGTTCTTC	CASSLSSGGVYNEQFF	NA	NA	TRBJ2-1	TRBV27
TGCAGCGTTTCTGTCTCCGGGACACACTATGGCTACACCTTC	CSVSVSGTHYGYTF	once	NA	TRBJ1-2	TRBV29-1
TGTGCCATCAGTGAGTCGGGCTCGGGAGGTTATTCACCCCTCCACTTT	CAISESGSGGYSPLHF	once	NA	TRBJ1-6	TRBV10-3